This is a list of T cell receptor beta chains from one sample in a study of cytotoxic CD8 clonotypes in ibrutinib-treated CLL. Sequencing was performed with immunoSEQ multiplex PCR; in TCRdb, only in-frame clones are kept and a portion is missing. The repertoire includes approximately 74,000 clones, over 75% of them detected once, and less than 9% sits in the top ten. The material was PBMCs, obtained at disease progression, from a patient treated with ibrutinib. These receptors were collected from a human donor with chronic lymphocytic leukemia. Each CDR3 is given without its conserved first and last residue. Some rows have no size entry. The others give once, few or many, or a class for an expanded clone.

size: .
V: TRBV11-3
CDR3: ASSFRQGKIGELF

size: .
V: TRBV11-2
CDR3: ASRDQTGESYEQY

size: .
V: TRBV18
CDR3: ASSPKLAGGNQETQY

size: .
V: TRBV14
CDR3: ASSHFATGELF

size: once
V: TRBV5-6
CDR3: ASSLVGSYEQY

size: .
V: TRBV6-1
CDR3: ASGRTSGWAGELF

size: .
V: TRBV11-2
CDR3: ASSLLASGTGELF

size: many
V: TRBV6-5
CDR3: ASSRLGLSNEQF

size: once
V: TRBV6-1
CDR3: ASSEGVGLTSQPQH

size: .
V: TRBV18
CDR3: ASSLGGLNTGELF

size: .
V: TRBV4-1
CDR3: ASSQAAGLPSYEQY

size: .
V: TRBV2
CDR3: ASSRQGAGANVLT

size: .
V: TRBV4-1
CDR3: ASSRGTGDNYGYT

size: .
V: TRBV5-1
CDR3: ASSFFARTDTQY

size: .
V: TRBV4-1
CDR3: ASSQALAGGYEQY

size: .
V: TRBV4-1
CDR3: ASRDYRGTGELF

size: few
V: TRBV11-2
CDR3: ASSFGQGFNSPLH

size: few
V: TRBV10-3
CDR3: AISDRALGHEQY

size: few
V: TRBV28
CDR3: ASRSGQYTGELF

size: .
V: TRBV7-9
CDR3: ASTLRLAGTEAF

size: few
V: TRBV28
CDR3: ASMKGGDTWTDTQY

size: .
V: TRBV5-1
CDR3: ASSLGNNQPQH

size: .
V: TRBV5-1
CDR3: ASSVGGYEQY

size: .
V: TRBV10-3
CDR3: AISVRDQETQY

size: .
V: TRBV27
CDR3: ASSSGTSGGETQY

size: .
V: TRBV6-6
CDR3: ASSKNHEQY

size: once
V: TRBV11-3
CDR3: ASSKREGETQY

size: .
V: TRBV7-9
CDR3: ASSLARQGWYEQY

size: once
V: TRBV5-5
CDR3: ASSFLPFLAF